The rows below give T cell receptor beta chains drawn from one sample of a study of lymphopenia after photon versus proton radiotherapy. TCRdb's copy holds only in-frame clones and misses some; the assay was immunoSEQ multiplex PCR. The sample carries tens of thousands of clones, over 70% recorded once. The source material was peripheral blood, sampled from a patient treated with photon-based radiotherapy. These receptors were taken from a man in his forties or fifties with gastric cancer. CDR3s leave out the opening cysteine and the closing phenylalanine or tryptophan. Fields, in order: J gene, CDR3 length, clone size, V gene, CDR3 protein. Size is stated for part of the rows, as once, few or many counts, or as a class when the clone is expanded.

>TRBJ2-7|12|NA|TRBV4-1
ASSQEPGWYEQY
>TRBJ2-7|12|NA|TRBV15
ATSRMLQGGEQY
>TRBJ1-4|10|NA|TRBV30
AWSPTRGVLF
>TRBJ2-2|16|NA|TRBV12-5
ASGLISPSPRHTGELF
>TRBJ2-1|15|NA|TRBV4-2
ASSHYRGGQVYNEQF
>TRBJ2-7|11|NA|TRBV19
ASRPGMGYEQY
>TRBJ2-2|13|NA|TRBV2
ASSYRGTNTGELF
>TRBJ2-7|10|NA|TRBV10-2
ASSEYSYEQY
>TRBJ1-1|11|NA|TRBV30
AWSQPPDTEAF
>TRBJ2-3|14|NA|TRBV19
ASRPSGTRATDTQY
>TRBJ1-2|6|NA|TRBV5-6
ASPSLP
>TRBJ1-1|12|few|TRBV30
AWGDGLFDYEAF
>TRBJ2-1|13|NA|TRBV18
ASSPPARGGNEQF
>TRBJ2-2|13|NA|TRBV19
ASSVGKLDTGELF
>TRBJ2-1|14|NA|TRBV5-6
ASSLDVGLDKGEQF
>TRBJ1-4|13|NA|TRBV28
ASGGPGQGDEKLF
>TRBJ2-1|18|NA|TRBV21-1
ASSIKWGKLSGRAYNEQF
>TRBJ2-3|10|NA|TRBV5-1
ASRLNTDTQY
>TRBJ2-7|12|few|TRBV28
ASSLWGQIYEQY
>TRBJ1-2|11|few|TRBV7-9
ASSQYRGRGYT
>TRBJ2-7|12|NA|TRBV6-5
ASSYMGRIYEQY
>TRBJ1-2|13|few|TRBV5-1
ASSLGGTGDYGYT
>TRBJ2-7|15|once|TRBV4-3
ASSQGPWTSGPYEQY
>TRBJ2-3|14|NA|TRBV11-3
ASSLVSGGSTDTQY
>TRBJ2-1|11|NA|TRBV5-4
ASSFVSGDEQF
>TRBJ2-1|12|NA|TRBV7-3
ASSLRGGSNEQF
>TRBJ2-7|12|NA|TRBV28
ASSPLTDVYEQY
>TRBJ1-1|12|NA|TRBV5-1
ASSFRGEGTEAF
>TRBJ1-2|13|NA|TRBV7-8
ASSWGSESAYGYT
>TRBJ2-2|12|NA|TRBV6-1
ASSVIGNTGELF
>TRBJ2-1|12|NA|TRBV6-1
ASRPGTSYNEQF
>TRBJ1-2|10|NA|TRBV28
ASSRTFYGYT
>TRBJ1-5|10|NA|TRBV6-6
ASRGSNQPQH
>TRBJ1-1|11|NA|TRBV18
ASSPQRDTEAF
>TRBJ2-7|8|NA|TRBV20-1
SARRNEQY
>TRBJ2-1|12|once|TRBV11-3
ASSLAAVDNEQF
>TRBJ2-7|12|NA|TRBV21-1
ASSPSLTCYEQY
>TRBJ2-7|14|NA|TRBV6-4
ASLRKGTALGGEQY
>TRBJ1-1|11|NA|TRBV27
ASSPSWFTEAF
>TRBJ2-1|15|NA|TRBV7-2
ASSLDLAGGLYNEQF
>TRBJ2-1|14|NA|TRBV7-2
ASSRAPAGGLGEQF